The sample holds many counts of the clone carrying this T cell receptor (beta chain). Its specificity is not known. Using unique molecular identifiers, the investigators prepared the TCRbeta library. TCRdb re-derived calls from the PCR reads in MiXCR, one entry per CDR3 protein. The sample records around 600,000 distinct CDR3 sequences, more than 20% being singletons. This specimen belongs to a study of T-cell reconstitution after alpha-beta-depleted transplantation in children. Study-wide results and limits: Reports say that about two months after transplant, the alpha-beta T cells came out of several hundred graft clones that had expanded.

The CDR3 loop spans 14 amino acids. V was clipped by 4 bases and J by 2 bases, with 10 bases between them. Per the germline V gene, CDR1 is KGHSH and CDR2 is LQKENI. This sequence joins TRBV18 and TRBJ2-3; D ambiguous. The origin of this receptor is a boy less than two years old who had a stem cell transplant for acute myeloid leukemia, so the T cells may come from the graft donor. Sample: PBMCs, mostly from graft donor cells, taken 360 days after TCRalphabeta/CD19-depleted stem cell transplant. In DNA form, the CDR3 reads TGTGCCAGCTCACTATTAGCTTTCACAGATACGCAGTATTTT. This sequence encodes CASSLLAFTDTQYF.